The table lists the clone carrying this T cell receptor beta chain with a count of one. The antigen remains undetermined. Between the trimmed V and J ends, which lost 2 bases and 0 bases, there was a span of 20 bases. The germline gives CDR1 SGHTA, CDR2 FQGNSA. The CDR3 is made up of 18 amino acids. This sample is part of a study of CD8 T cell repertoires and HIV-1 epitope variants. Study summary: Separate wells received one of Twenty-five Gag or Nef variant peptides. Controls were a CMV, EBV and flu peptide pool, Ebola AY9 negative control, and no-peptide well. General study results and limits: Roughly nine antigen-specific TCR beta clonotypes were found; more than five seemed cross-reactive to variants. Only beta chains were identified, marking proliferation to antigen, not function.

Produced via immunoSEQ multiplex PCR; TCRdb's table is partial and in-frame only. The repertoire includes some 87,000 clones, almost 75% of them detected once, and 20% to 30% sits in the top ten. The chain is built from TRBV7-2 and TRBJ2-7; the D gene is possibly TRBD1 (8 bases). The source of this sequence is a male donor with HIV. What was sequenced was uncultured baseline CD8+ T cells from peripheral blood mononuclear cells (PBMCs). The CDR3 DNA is TGTGCCAGCAGCTTAATTTCTTCAGGGGGCGGGAGCTCCTACGAGCAGTACTTC. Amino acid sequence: CASSLISSGGGSSYEQYF.